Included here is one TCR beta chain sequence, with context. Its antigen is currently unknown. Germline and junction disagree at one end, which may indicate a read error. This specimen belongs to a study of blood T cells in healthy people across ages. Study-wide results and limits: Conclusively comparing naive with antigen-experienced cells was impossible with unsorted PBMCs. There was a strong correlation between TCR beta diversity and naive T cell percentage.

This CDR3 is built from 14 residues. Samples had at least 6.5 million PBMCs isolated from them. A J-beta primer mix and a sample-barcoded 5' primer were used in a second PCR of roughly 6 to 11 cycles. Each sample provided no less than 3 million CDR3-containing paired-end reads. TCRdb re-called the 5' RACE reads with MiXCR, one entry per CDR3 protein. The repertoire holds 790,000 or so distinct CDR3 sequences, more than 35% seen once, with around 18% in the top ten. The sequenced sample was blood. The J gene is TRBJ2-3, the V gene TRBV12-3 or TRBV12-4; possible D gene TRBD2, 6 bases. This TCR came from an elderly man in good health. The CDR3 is CASSLAGRTDTEYF. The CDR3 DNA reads TGTGCCAGCAGTTTGGCGGGGAGAACAGATACGGAGTATTTT.